This T cell receptor beta chain was recorded in a study of cytomegalovirus exposure and HLA in healthy donors. General study points: What a later analysis reportedly showed was that an Asian-associated ancestry cluster had fewer N-insertions than the 666-donor mean.

CDR3 size: 15 residues. The J segment lost 10 bases and the V segment lost 0 bases, leaving 6 bases of the junction unmatched. Germline values: CDR1 SGHVS, CDR2 FQNEAQ. A multiplex PCR was run with 60 Vbeta primers and 13 Jbeta primers. Some clones are missing from TCRdb's copy, which holds only in-frame ones; the method was immunoSEQ multiplex PCR. The profile covers some 200,000 clones, with about four fifths appearing a single time and over 1.5% taken by the ten largest. This clone was picked up one time. Its antigen is as yet unknown. Material: PBMCs. The sequence derives from a girl under 18 in good health and CMV-seropositive. The genes are TRBV7-8 and TRBJ1-6, with 7 nucleotides matching TRBD1. The CDR3: CASSLASRGQSPLHF. The CDR3 nucleotides are TGTGCCAGCAGCTTAGCGTCCAGGGGACAGTCACCCCTCCACTTT.